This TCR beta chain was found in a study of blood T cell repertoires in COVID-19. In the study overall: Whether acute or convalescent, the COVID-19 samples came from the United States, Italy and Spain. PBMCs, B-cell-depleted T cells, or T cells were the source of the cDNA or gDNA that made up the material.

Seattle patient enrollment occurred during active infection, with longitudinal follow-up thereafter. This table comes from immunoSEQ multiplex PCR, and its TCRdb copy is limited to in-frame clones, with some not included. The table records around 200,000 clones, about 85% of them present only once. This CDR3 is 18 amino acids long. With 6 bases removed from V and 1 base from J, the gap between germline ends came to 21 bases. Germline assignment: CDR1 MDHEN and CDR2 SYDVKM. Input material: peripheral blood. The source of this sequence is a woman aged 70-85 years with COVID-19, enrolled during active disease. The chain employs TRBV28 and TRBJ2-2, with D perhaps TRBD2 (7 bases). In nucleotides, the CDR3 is TGTGCCAGCAGAAACCGTCCGGGGGGCGGGAGGAACACCGGGGAGCTGTTTTTT. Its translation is CASRNRPGGGRNTGELFF.